A single sample gave rise to the 19 T cell receptor beta chains below, sequenced in a study of CD8 T cells in ankylosing spondylitis. MiXCR, applied by TCRdb to the 5' RACE reads, yields one record per CDR3 protein. The data contain some 290,000 distinct CDR3 sequences, 15% to 20% of them seen just once; the ten biggest clones take up roughly 8.3%. Specimen: blood, either unsorted or a sorted T cell fraction (not recorded which). All receptors come from a male donor with ankylosing spondylitis or in good health (not recorded which).

The J gene is TRBJ2-3, the V gene TRBV4-1, with 14 positions matching TRBD2. Germline lookup yields CDR1 MGHRA and CDR2 YSYEKL. V shed 3 bases and J 5 bases; nucleotides not matched to a gene: 4. This CDR3 region has 16 residues. DNA for the CDR3: TGCGCCAGCAGCCAGGGACTAGCGGGAGTTGTAGATACGCAGTATTTT. The encoded protein is CASSQGLAGVVDTQYF.

This clonotype was seen only a few times. The gene calls are TRBV6-1 and TRBJ1-5; the D is unclear. V lost 6 bases and J 0 bases, leaving 12 bases between the germline ends. Germline CDR1 MNHNS, CDR2 SASEGT. The CDR3 extends over 15 amino acids. In nucleotides, the CDR3 is TGTGCCAGCAGGGGTGACTACAGTAGCAATCAGCCCCAGCATTTT. It encodes CASRGDYSSNQPQHF.

A few counts support this clonotype. The CDR3 region is CASSLGFGQGMETQYF. In DNA, the CDR3 is TGCGCCAGCAGCTTGGGATTCGGACAGGGAATGGAGACCCAGTACTTC. The chain joins TRBV5-1 to TRBJ2-5; 8 bases are a match to TRBD1. This CDR3 is built from 16 residues. The V segment lost 0 bases and the J segment 5 bases; nucleotides outside the gene matches: 9. The germline V gene has CDR1 SGHRS and CDR2 YFSETQ. Drawing the rest from reference TRBV5-1 and TRBJ2-5, the complete variable domain is KAGVTQTPRYLIKTRGQQVTLSCSPISGHRSVSWYQQTPGQGLQFLFEYFSETQRNKGNFPGRFSGRQFSNSRSEMNVSTLELGDSALYLCASSLGFGQGMETQYFGPGTRLLVL.

The rearrangement links TRBV5-1 to TRBJ2-5, with 7 bases lining up with TRBD1. This CDR3 is built from 14 residues. Trimming at V came to 2 bases and at J to 1 base, leaving 2 bases not matched to a gene. Per the germline V gene, CDR1 is SGHRS and CDR2 is YFSETQ. The CDR3 sequence: CASSLDRAQETQYF. The CDR3 region has the DNA TGCGCCAGCAGCTTAGACAGGGCCCAAGAGACCCAGTACTTC.

The chain is built from TRBV20-1 and TRBJ2-3; 7 bases fit TRBD1. The end of the DNA aligns better with TRBJ1-5, so the J call may be wrong. The CDR3 sequence is 15 residues long. Germline lookup yields CDR1 DFQATT and CDR2 SNEGSKA (reference sequence). For the CDR3, the DNA is TGCAGTGCTAGAGATCAAGGAGGGGGCACAGATACGCAGCATTTT. It codes for CSARDQGGGTDTQHF.

V is TRBV7-6 and J is TRBJ2-7; 8 nucleotides agree with TRBD2. V trimming: 4 bases; J trimming: 3 bases; junction bases outside the gene matches: 11. Germline V gene lookup returns CDR1 SGHVS and CDR2 FNYEAQ. The CDR3 loop spans 16 amino acids. CDR3 sequence reads: CASSCSGTCVNYEQYV. In DNA, the CDR3 is TGTGCCAGCAGCTGTAGCGGGACCTGCGTAAACTACGAGCAGTACGTC.

This clonotype has only a few counts. This chain joins TRBV28 and TRBJ2-7; a possible D gene is TRBD1 (6 bases). Germline V gives CDR1 MDHEN, CDR2 SYDVKM. Between the trimmed V and J ends, which lost 5 bases and 4 bases, there was a span of 12 bases. CDR3 length: 13 residues. The CDR3 here is CASSPRTDYEQYV. DNA for the CDR3: TGTGCCAGCAGTCCCCGGACAGATTACGAGCAGTACGTC.

J is TRBJ2-5 and V is TRBV20-1; D gene uncertain. Germline CDR1 and CDR2: DFQATT and SNEGSKA (reference sequence). The CDR3 covers 14 residues. Trimming took off 1 base at V and 5 bases at J, with 14 bases between the two ends. CDR3 bases: TGCAGTGCTAGAGGCAGGTTGGCTCGGGAGACCCAGTACTTC. Residues: CSARGRLARETQYF.

J is TRBJ1-6 and V is TRBV5-1; D may be TRBD1 (6 bases). The CDR3 covers 19 residues. V was trimmed by 1 base and J by 0 bases, leaving 17 bases between them. CDR1 and CDR2 (germline): SGHRS, YFSETQ. CDR3 sequence reads: CASSLSPFGTSSYNSPLHF. The CDR3 nucleotides are TGCGCCAGCAGCTTGTCCCCGTTTGGGACAAGCTCCTATAATTCACCCCTCCACTTT.

The chain links TRBV28 to TRBJ2-1; D may match TRBD1 or TRBD2 (5 bases each). CDR1 is MDHEN and CDR2 is SYDVKM in the germline V gene. V lost 6 bases to trimming and J lost 0 bases, with 18 bases between them. The CDR3 consists of 17 residues. The CDR3 region is CASRSRGRVSSYNEQFF. DNA of the CDR3: TGTGCCAGCAGATCCCGGGGCAGGGTCAGCTCCTACAATGAGCAGTTCTTC.

The rearrangement uses TRBV18 and TRBJ2-2; D may match TRBD1 or TRBD2 (5 bases each). CDR3 size: 18 residues. Germline V lookup: CDR1 KGHSH, CDR2 LQKENI. V was pared by 1 base and J by 1 base, with 16 bases between. The CDR3 protein is CASSPLPWETENTGELFF. The CDR3 DNA follows: TGTGCCAGCTCACCACTTCCTTGGGAGACAGAGAACACCGGGGAGCTGTTTTTT.

This chain connects TRBV6-5 to TRBJ2-7, with TRBD1 identical over 10 bases. This CDR3 has 15 amino acids. J was trimmed by 6 bases and V by 2 bases; bases with no gene match: 7. Germline assignment: CDR1 MNHEY and CDR2 SVGAGI. The CDR3 bases are TGTGCCAGCAGTTACGATCGACAGGGGGCAGGCGAGCAGTACGTC. It codes for CASSYDRQGAGEQYV.

This clonotype appeared many times. This chain uses TRBV20-1 with TRBJ1-6, with 7 bases fitting TRBD1. Per the germline V gene, CDR1 is DFQATT and CDR2 is SNEGSKA (reference sequence). The CDR3 covers 17 residues. Losses at the gene ends were 0 bases for V and 8 bases for J; bases not matched to a gene: 13. The CDR3 loop reads CSARDSTGSLSHSPLHF. The CDR3 nucleotides are TGCAGTGCTAGAGATTCGACAGGGAGCTTATCCCATTCACCCCTCCACTTT.

This clonotype was observed at least ten times. V gene TRBV5-1 combines with J gene TRBJ1-2, with TRBD1 as a possible D gene (5 bases). CDR3 length: 14 residues. The V and J ends lost 4 bases and 6 bases respectively, with 16 bases between them. CDR1 SGHRS and CDR2 YFSETQ come from the germline V gene. The CDR3 bases are TGCGCCAGCAGCCAAGGACACTCCGTCCATGGCTACACCTTC. Its protein product is CASSQGHSVHGYTF. Full variable domain (rest looked up from reference TRBV5-1 and TRBJ1-2): KAGVTQTPRYLIKTRGQQVTLSCSPISGHRSVSWYQQTPGQGLQFLFEYFSETQRNKGNFPGRFSGRQFSNSRSEMNVSTLELGDSALYLCASSQGHSVHGYTFGSGTRLTVV.

This clonotype was detected only a few times. The chain is built from TRBV20-1 and TRBJ1-6, with D unresolved. This CDR3 is 16 amino acids long. V was shortened by 5 bases and J by 1 base, with 15 bases between the two germline ends. Germline CDR1 DFQATT, CDR2 SNEGSKA (reference sequence). The CDR3 sequence: CSAPQRVSSYNSPLHF. As DNA, the CDR3 is TGCAGTGCTCCCCAGAGAGTCAGTTCCTATAATTCACCCCTCCACTTT.

This clonotype was observed at least ten times. This rearrangement joins TRBV12-3 or TRBV12-4 to TRBJ2-1, with 8 nucleotides matching TRBD1. The J segment lost 4 bases and the V segment lost 5 bases, leaving 7 bases of the junction unmatched. CDR3 length equals 15 residues. CDR3: CASSPRDRFYNEQFF. CDR3 DNA: TGTGCCAGCAGTCCCCGGGACAGGTTTTACAATGAGCAGTTCTTC.

This clonotype appeared many times. The chain couples TRBV20-1 to TRBJ2-7; D uncertain. CDR3 size: 11 residues. The germline V gene has CDR1 DFQATT and CDR2 SNEGSKA (reference sequence). Deletions cut 2 bases from V and 6 bases from J, with 8 bases between. The CDR3 sequence is CSARLVGEQYV. The CDR3 DNA sequence: TGCAGTGCTAGATTAGTAGGCGAGCAGTACGTC.

A few counts support this clonotype. V usage is TRBV14 and J usage is TRBJ2-3; 7 nucleotides match TRBD2. Germline CDR1 SGHDN, CDR2 FVKESK. CDR3 length: 17 amino acids. The V and J ends lost 4 bases and 1 base, in that order; junction bases with no gene match: 11. The chain's CDR3 is CASSLHRGGPGTDTQYF. Written as DNA, the CDR3 is TGTGCCAGCAGCCTTCACCGCGGGGGACCTGGCACAGATACGCAGTATTTT.

The sample holds many counts of this clonotype. The chain has TRBV4-2 and TRBJ2-1, with D tentatively TRBD2 (5 bases). Looked up from germline, CDR1 is LGHNA and CDR2 is YNFKEQ. V lost 4 bases, J lost 4 bases, and 17 bases lay in between. This CDR3 contains 16 residues. CDR3 sequence (DNA): TGTGCCAGCAGCCTTGGATCCGGGATTCAGTACAATGAGCAGTTCTTC. Protein sequence: CASSLGSGIQYNEQFF.